Each of the 25 T cell receptor beta chains below was sequenced from the same sample in a study of T cell responses to AZD1222 COVID-19 vaccine. Here immunoSEQ multiplex PCR was the method, and the copy in TCRdb shows in-frame clones only, minus some. Of some 120,000 clones in the sample, 80% to 95% were seen once. Sequenced here: peripheral blood, sampled 28 days after the second dose of the MenACWY control vaccine. These receptors originate from an adult who received the MenACWY meningococcal vaccine as a control.

This clone showed up just once. The J gene is TRBJ2-1, the V gene TRBV13; 10 bases are shared with TRBD2. The ends lost 7 bases at V and 2 bases at J; junction bases unmatched: 8. This CDR3 contains 16 residues. CDR1 and CDR2 (germline): PRHDT, FYEKMQ (reference sequence). The CDR3 DNA follows: TGTGCCAGCAACATAGCGGGGGGCCATACCTACAATGAGCAGTTCTTC. Protein: CASNIAGGHTYNEQFF.

V gene TRBV6-5 combines with J gene TRBJ1-6; tentative D call: TRBD1 (5 bases). The V gene's germline CDR1 is MNHEY and CDR2 SVGAGI. The CDR3 runs 14 residues. The V end lost 5 bases, the J end lost 5 bases, and 10 bases lay between the germline ends. This CDR3 is CASSRDYNNSPLHF. In DNA form, the CDR3 reads TGTGCCAGCAGTCGGGACTATAATAATTCACCCCTCCACTTT.

The chain combines TRBV5-6 with TRBJ2-4; 10 bases align to TRBD1. CDR3 length: 15 residues. Germline values: CDR1 SGHDT, CDR2 YYEEEE. Losses at the gene ends were 4 bases for V and 8 bases for J; bases not matched to a gene: 9. In DNA form, the CDR3 reads TGTGCCAGCAGCAACAACCGGGACAGGGGTGACATTCAGTACTTC. It yields the protein CASSNNRDRGDIQYF.

This clone turned up a few times. The chain carries TRBV28 and TRBJ2-7; TRBD1 aligns across 7 bases. Trimming cost V 5 bases and J 3 bases; bases outside gene matches: 10. The CDR3 runs 15 residues. Germline V gives CDR1 MDHEN, CDR2 SYDVKM. CDR3 sequence (DNA): TGTGCCAGCAGTGGGCAGGGGGTATCAGACTACGAGCAGTACTTC. Translating it yields CASSGQGVSDYEQYF.

The chain combines TRBV30 with TRBJ1-3; D unclear. The CDR3 runs to 11 residues. Germline CDR1 reads GTSNPN; CDR2 reads SVGIG (reference sequence). V lost 6 bases and J 4 bases, leaving 7 bases between the germline ends. The CDR3 DNA reads as TGTGCCTGCGAACCAGGAAACACCATATATTTT. Protein sequence: CACEPGNTIYF.

The chain joins TRBV29-1 to TRBJ2-3, with no clear D. The V and J ends lost 6 bases and 0 bases respectively, with 7 bases between them. CDR3 length: 12 amino acids. Germline CDR1 is SQVTM and CDR2 is ANQGSEA. The CDR3, as DNA: TGCAGCGTGGTGTTTAGCACAGATACGCAGTATTTT. It encodes CSVVFSTDTQYF.

This chain connects TRBV6-5 to TRBJ1-1, with 9 bases matching TRBD1. The trim removed 2 bases at V and 10 bases at J, leaving 5 bases unmatched. This CDR3 comprises 13 residues. Germline V lookup: CDR1 MNHEY, CDR2 SVGAGI. The CDR3 DNA follows: TGTGCCAGCAGTTACGACCTACAGGGGGCAGCTTTCTTT. It translates to CASSYDLQGAAFF.

The V and J genes are TRBV13 and TRBJ2-5, with D perhaps TRBD1 or TRBD2 (5 bases each). This CDR3 region has 17 residues. CDR1 is PRHDT, CDR2 FYEKMQ, per germline (reference sequence). Trimming took off 5 bases at V and 5 bases at J, with 24 bases between the two ends. The CDR3 DNA is TGTGCCAGCAGCCCAGGGCTAGCAGTTATGACGGAGGAGACCCAGTACTTC. It codes for CASSPGLAVMTEETQYF.

This chain links TRBV12-3 or TRBV12-4 with TRBJ1-2, with no clear D. This CDR3 region has 12 residues. Trimming shortened V by 2 bases and J by 8 bases, and 9 bases separated the two germline ends. CDR3 region: CASSLKQKGYTF. Written as DNA, the CDR3 is TGTGCCAGCAGTTTAAAGCAAAAAGGCTACACCTTC.

The chain is built from TRBV24-1 and TRBJ1-3; TRBD1 might be the D (6 bases). Trimming removed 2 bases at V and 8 bases at J, with 18 bases between. The germline CDR1 and CDR2 sequences are KGHDR and SFDVKD. This CDR3 has 16 amino acids. The CDR3 DNA follows: TGTGCCACCAGTGATTCCTCCGGGGGCGCATTGGACACCATATATTTT. It encodes CATSDSSGGALDTIYF.

The V gene is TRBV5-4, the J gene TRBJ2-3; 14 bases map to TRBD2. Losses at the gene ends were 4 bases for V and 5 bases for J; bases not matched to a gene: 6. The CDR3 has 16 residues. Per the germline V gene, CDR1 is SGHNT and CDR2 is YYREEE (reference sequence). Here the CDR3 reads CASSAPGTSGRDTQYF. CDR3 coding DNA: TGTGCCAGCAGCGCCCCCGGGACTAGCGGGAGAGATACGCAGTATTTT.

The J gene is TRBJ2-2, the V gene TRBV7-8, with 9 positions matching TRBD2. This CDR3 comprises 16 residues. V lost 5 bases and J lost 3; bases outside the gene matches: 7. CDR1 SGHVS and CDR2 FQNEAQ come from the germline V gene. The CDR3 protein is CASSVAGGVYTGELFF. CDR3 coding DNA: TGTGCCAGCAGCGTCGCGGGGGGGGTGTACACCGGGGAGCTGTTTTTT.

The chain joins TRBV7-3 to TRBJ2-5; D unclear. The germline V gene encodes CDR1 SGHTA and CDR2 FQGTGA. V shed 8 bases and J shed 13 bases, with 23 bases lying between them. The CDR3 is made up of 13 amino acids. CDR3 protein: CASRDIFPGPLYF. The CDR3 bases are TGTGCCAGCCGAGACATATTCCCGGGTCCCTTGTACTTC.

The V gene is TRBV5-5, the J gene TRBJ2-1; 10 bases line up with TRBD2. Trimming at V came to 2 bases and at J to 9 bases, leaving 5 bases not matched to a gene. This CDR3 contains 14 residues. Germline V gene data show CDR1 as SGHKS and CDR2 as YYEKEE (reference sequence). The CDR3 DNA sequence: TGTGCCAGCAGCTTACTAGCGGGGAACGGTGAGCAGTTCTTC. This codes for CASSLLAGNGEQFF.

This sequence joins TRBV28 and TRBJ2-1; 7 bases are a match to TRBD1. The CDR3 extends over 14 amino acids. Looked up from germline, CDR1 is MDHEN and CDR2 is SYDVKM. The ends lost 10 bases at V and 0 bases at J; junction bases unmatched: 6. The CDR3 DNA reads as TGTGCCACCCGAGAGGGGGCCTCCTACAATGAGCAGTTCTTC. Its translation is CATREGASYNEQFF. Variable domain in full (rest from reference TRBV28 and TRBJ2-1): DVKVTQSSRYLVKRTGEKVFLECVQDMDHENMFWYRQDPGLGLRLIYFSYDVKMKEKGDIPEGYSVSREKKERFSLILESASTNQTSMYLCATREGASYNEQFFGPGTRLTVL.

This chain uses TRBV19 with TRBJ1-1, with TRBD1 matching over 7 bases. Trimming at V came to 5 bases and at J to 4 bases, leaving 10 bases not matched to a gene. The CDR3 covers 15 residues. Germline V CDR1 and CDR2: LNHDA, SQIVND (reference sequence). The CDR3, as DNA: TGTGCCAGTAGTTTCCCCCCGGGACAGATCACTGAAGCTTTCTTT. Amino acids: CASSFPPGQITEAFF.

The V gene is TRBV12-3 or TRBV12-4, the J gene TRBJ1-1, with TRBD1 matching over 7 bases. J lost 5 bases, V lost 6 bases, and 6 bases had no gene match. CDR3 length: 13 residues. Here the CDR3 DNA reads TGTGCCAGCAGCCCTACAGGGGCAACTGAAGCTTTCTTT. Translation: CASSPTGATEAFF.

The chain is built from TRBV7-3 and TRBJ2-2, with 11 bases identical to TRBD2. Trimming cost V 0 bases and J 6 bases; bases outside gene matches: 0. This CDR3 is 15 amino acids long. Germline loops: CDR1 SGHTA, CDR2 FQGTGA. CDR3 coding DNA: TGTGCCAGCAGCTTAACACTAGCGGGGGCCGGGGAGCTGTTTTTT. It yields the protein CASSLTLAGAGELFF.

The J gene is TRBJ2-1, the V gene TRBV14; TRBD1 aligns across 9 bases. Per the germline V gene, CDR1 is SGHDN and CDR2 is FVKESK. J lost 7 bases, V lost 4 bases, and 11 bases had no gene match. This CDR3 is built from 16 residues. This CDR3 reads CASSLHTGGVGNEQFF. CDR3 bases: TGTGCCAGCAGCCTCCACACAGGGGGCGTCGGGAATGAGCAGTTCTTC.

This chain uses TRBV28 with TRBJ2-1; TRBD2 matches at 12 bases. J was trimmed by 3 bases and V by 5 bases; bases with no gene match: 5. Looked up from germline, CDR1 is MDHEN and CDR2 is SYDVKM. The CDR3 runs to 16 residues. CDR3 residues: CASSTRLAGVYNEQFF. The CDR3 region has the DNA TGTGCCAGCAGTACACGACTAGCGGGAGTCTACAATGAGCAGTTCTTC.

Comments on this clone: A junction end diverges from the germline sequence, so it may reflect a read error. The CDR3 DNA reads TGTGCCAGCAGCTACTGGGTAGGGGATGGAGTCACTGAAGCTTTCTTT. Its translation is CASSYWVGDGVTEAFF. The genes are TRBV6-2 or TRBV6-3 and TRBJ1-1; tentative D call: TRBD1 (5 bases). The CDR3 spans 16 residues. Germline CDR1 and CDR2: MNHEY and SVGEGT.

V gene TRBV6-1 combines with J gene TRBJ1-6, with D hard to call. Germline-derived CDR1 and CDR2 are MNHNS and SASEGT. There are 15 residues in the CDR3. Trimming stripped 1 base from V and 8 bases from J, with 12 bases between. The CDR3 reads CASSEGISLHSPLHF. The CDR3 region has the DNA TGTGCCAGCAGTGAAGGAATTAGTCTTCATTCACCCCTCCACTTT.

This chain joins TRBV6-1 and TRBJ1-2; D is unresolved. Germline loops: CDR1 MNHNS, CDR2 SASEGT. There are 11 residues in the CDR3. V was cut by 2 bases and J by 2 bases, with 0 bases left in between. The CDR3 here is CASSENYGYTF. The CDR3 nucleotides read TGTGCCAGCAGTGAAAACTATGGCTACACCTTC.

This clone came up a few times. This rearrangement joins TRBV2 to TRBJ2-6; 8 bases align to TRBD1. The germline CDR1 and CDR2 sequences are SNHLY and FYNNEI. This CDR3 contains 17 residues. With 7 bases clipped from V and 1 base from J, the junction kept 9 bases outside the gene matches. The CDR3 protein is CASTMDRDRSGANVLTF. For the CDR3, the DNA is TGTGCCAGCACTATGGACAGGGATAGATCTGGGGCCAACGTCCTGACTTTC.

V and J are TRBV27 and TRBJ1-2; 7 positions match TRBD1. The germline CDR1 and CDR2 sequences are MNHEY and SMNVEV (reference sequence). This CDR3 has 15 amino acids. Unmatched junction bases numbered 5, after V lost 0 bases and J lost 4 bases. The CDR3 DNA sequence: TGTGCCAGCAGTTTATCACAGACAGGGACCTATGGCTACACCTTC. Its protein is CASSLSQTGTYGYTF.